This T cell receptor (beta chain) is drawn from a study of T cells in Graves' hyperthyroidism and ophthalmopathy. Using RNA transcripts as the source, TCR beta CDR3 regions were amplified. An initial round of RT-PCR targeting the TCR CDR3 relied on the HTBI primer set. TCRdb reprocessed the multiplex PCR reads via MiXCR and lists one record per CDR3 protein. The data contain approximately 640,000 distinct CDR3 sequences, 15% to 20% of them seen just once; the ten biggest clones take up over 3.5%. The germline gives CDR1 SGHNT, CDR2 YENEEA. The CDR3 totals 14 residues. Trimming removed 3 bases at V and 10 bases at J, with 16 bases between.

The sample comprised blood. The receptor comes from a woman aged 30 to 39 with Graves' hyperthyroidism. The V gene is TRBV11-3, the J gene TRBJ2-1; weak D call: TRBD2 (6 bases). In DNA, the CDR3 is TGTGCCAGCAGCTTGGGGGAGGCTGGTCGAGAGCAGTTCTTC. Translation: CASSLGEAGREQFF.